A single sample is the source of the 24 T cell receptor beta chains below, sequenced in a study of cytomegalovirus exposure and HLA in healthy donors. 60 Vbeta and 13 Jbeta primers were used in PCR. Sequencing was performed with immunoSEQ multiplex PCR; in TCRdb, only in-frame clones are kept and a portion is missing. This table holds about 130,000 clones, over 70% found once. Specimen: PBMCs. Receptors originate from a man aged 40-55 years in good health and CMV-seronegative.

This sequence joins TRBV29-1 and TRBJ2-7; 8 positions match TRBD1. CDR3 size: 12 residues. In germline, CDR1 is SQVTM, CDR2 ANQGSEA. J gave up 4 bases and V 6 bases, and 5 bases lay outside the gene matches. The CDR3 loop is CSVTTGAYEQYF. CDR3 sequence (DNA): TGCAGCGTCACGACAGGGGCGTACGAGCAGTACTTC.

The rearrangement uses TRBV6-1 and TRBJ2-7; no firm D call. Germline V gene lookup returns CDR1 MNHNS and CDR2 SASEGT. The CDR3 is 14 amino acids. Trimming took off 3 bases at V and 0 bases at J, with 9 bases between the two ends. CDR3 in DNA: TGTGCCAGCAGTGAGACGAGGTCCTCCTACGAGCAGTACTTC. Encoded protein: CASSETRSSYEQYF.

The chain has TRBV11-2 and TRBJ2-7; tentative D call: TRBD1 (7 bases). The CDR3 spans 16 residues. Per germline, CDR1 SGHAT and CDR2 FQNNGV. V dropped 3 bases and J dropped 2 bases, with 17 bases sitting between them. The CDR3 nucleotides read TGTGCCAGCAGCTTCCAACAGGGGACTGGAGCCTACGAGCAGTACTTC. Amino acid sequence: CASSFQQGTGAYEQYF.

The chain employs TRBV6-6 and TRBJ1-4; 7 bases agree with TRBD1. This CDR3 has 13 residues. Germline assignment: CDR1 MNHNY and CDR2 SVGAGI (reference sequence). J lost 8 bases, V lost 5 bases, and 5 bases had no gene match. Here the CDR3 DNA reads TGTGCCAGCAGTCATTCAGGGGGGGAAAAACTGTTTTTT. It specifies CASSHSGGEKLFF.

The chain's CDR3 is CASSYIGTGLYEQYF. CDR3 sequence (DNA): TGTGCCAGCAGTTACATCGGGACAGGGCTATACGAGCAGTACTTC. The rearrangement links TRBV6-5 to TRBJ2-7; TRBD1 agrees at 9 bases. The CDR3 totals 15 residues. J was trimmed by 4 bases and V by 2 bases; bases with no gene match: 6. Germline loops: CDR1 MNHEY, CDR2 SVGAGI.

This clone occurred a few times. This CDR3 reads CASSSPRSNEQYF. The CDR3, as DNA: TGTGCCAGCAGCTCCCCCCGGTCGAACGAGCAGTACTTC. This rearrangement joins TRBV9 to TRBJ2-7; no definite D call. Trimming removed 4 bases at V and 5 bases at J, with 13 bases between. Germline V gene data show CDR1 as SGDLS and CDR2 as YYNGEE. The CDR3 runs 13 residues.

This rearrangement joins TRBV27 to TRBJ1-5, with D tentatively TRBD1 (5 bases). Germline V gene data show CDR1 as MNHEY and CDR2 as SMNVEV (reference sequence). V lost 2 bases, J lost 2 bases, and 10 bases lay in between. The CDR3 is made up of 15 amino acids. This chain's CDR3 is CASSLGGIGNQPQHF. The CDR3, as DNA: TGTGCCAGCAGTTTAGGGGGGATAGGCAATCAGCCCCAGCATTTT.

V gene TRBV7-9 combines with J gene TRBJ2-7; D gene uncertain. The CDR3 totals 12 residues. The germline CDR1 and CDR2 sequences are SEHNR and FQNEAQ (reference sequence). The V gene lost 3 bases and the J gene lost 2 bases, with 5 bases spanning the gap. The CDR3 reads CASSFLAYEQYF. CDR3 nucleotide sequence: TGTGCCAGCAGCTTCCTAGCCTACGAGCAGTACTTC.

The chain employs TRBV6-5 and TRBJ2-1; 7 bases fit TRBD2. CDR3 length: 16 amino acids. Germline loops: CDR1 MNHEY, CDR2 SVGAGI. The V segment lost 2 bases and the J segment 1 base; nucleotides outside the gene matches: 5. CDR3 nucleotide sequence: TGTGCCAGCAGTTACGGTGGCGGGAGTTCCTACAATGAGCAGTTCTTC. It codes for CASSYGGGSSYNEQFF.

The genes are TRBV5-3 and TRBJ2-7; 13 positions agree with TRBD2. TRBV5-3 is identified as an open reading frame with a role that is uncertain. Trimming at V came to 4 bases and at J to 10 bases, leaving 14 bases not matched to a gene. This CDR3 comprises 16 residues. The CDR3 DNA is TGTGCCAGAAGCATCACTCCGGGACTAGCGGGGACATCTCAGTACTTC. It is translated as CARSITPGLAGTSQYF.

This rearrangement joins TRBV28 to TRBJ2-1; 7 bases align to TRBD2. The CDR3 has 15 amino acids. Trimming took 2 bases from V and 9 from J; bases not matched to a gene: 10. Per germline, CDR1 MDHEN and CDR2 SYDVKM. In DNA form, the CDR3 reads TGTGCCAGCAGTTTAGGCGGGGGTGCGGCGGGTGAGCAGTTCTTC. This translates into CASSLGGGAAGEQFF.

This clone was recorded only once. The chain has TRBV28 and TRBJ2-7, with 8 nucleotides matching TRBD1. The trim removed 5 bases at V and 3 bases at J, leaving 6 bases unmatched. Germline assignment: CDR1 MDHEN and CDR2 SYDVKM. The CDR3 totals 14 residues. This CDR3 reads CASSPPGQVYEQYF. CDR3 sequence (DNA): TGTGCCAGCAGTCCCCCGGGACAGGTCTACGAGCAGTACTTC.

The V gene is TRBV4-1, the J gene TRBJ2-2, with a weak D call TRBD2 (6 bases). The CDR3 has 16 amino acids. CDR1 is MGHRA and CDR2 is YSYEKL in the germline V gene. Trimming stripped 0 bases from V and 7 bases from J, with 15 bases between. Here the CDR3 reads CASSQDRGLAIGELFF. In DNA, the CDR3 is TGCGCCAGCAGCCAAGATCGTGGCCTAGCGATCGGGGAGCTGTTTTTT.

The chain has TRBV5-6 and TRBJ2-3; TRBD1 matches at 8 bases. V trimming: 3 bases; J trimming: 1 base; junction bases outside the gene matches: 1. This CDR3 has 14 residues. Germline loops: CDR1 SGHDT, CDR2 YYEEEE. CDR3 DNA sequence: TGTGCCAGCAGCTGGGGACAGGGCACAGATACGCAGTATTTT. It codes for CASSWGQGTDTQYF.

The chain links TRBV19 to TRBJ2-3; tentative D call: TRBD1 (6 bases). V was shortened by 5 bases and J by 6 bases, with 9 bases between the two germline ends. This CDR3 has 12 amino acids. The germline CDR1 and CDR2 sequences are LNHDA and SQIVND (reference sequence). The CDR3 DNA is TGTGCCAGTAGTTGGGGGCCGGATACGCAGTATTTT. This gives the protein CASSWGPDTQYF.

The chain links TRBV29-1 to TRBJ2-2; TRBD2 agrees at 8 bases. V lost 5 bases and J lost 0; bases outside the gene matches: 2. CDR1 SQVTM and CDR2 ANQGSEA come from the germline V gene. The CDR3 spans 14 residues. Here the CDR3 DNA reads TGCAGCGTTATAGCGGGGTCGAACACCGGGGAGCTGTTTTTT. Amino acids: CSVIAGSNTGELFF.

J is TRBJ1-6 and V is TRBV7-6; maybe TRBD1 (6 bases). Germline V gives CDR1 SGHVS, CDR2 FNYEAQ. The CDR3 contains 15 residues. Trimming took 1 base from V and 10 from J, leaving 14 bases between them. As DNA, the CDR3 is TGTGCCAGCAGCTTAGGCTCAGGGGCGCAGTCACCCCTCCACTTT. Translation: CASSLGSGAQSPLHF.

This clone has just one count. The chain couples TRBV10-3 to TRBJ2-7, with D unclear. The CDR3 loop spans 11 amino acids. V was cut by 5 bases and J by 1 base, with 3 bases left in between. In germline, CDR1 is ENHRY, CDR2 SYGVKD. The CDR3 protein is CAISTSYEQYF. CDR3 in DNA: TGTGCCATCAGTACTTCCTACGAGCAGTACTTC.

The genes are TRBV28 and TRBJ2-3; 7 bases match TRBD2. From germline, CDR1 is MDHEN and CDR2 SYDVKM. The trim removed 8 bases at V and 6 bases at J, leaving 5 bases unmatched. The CDR3 runs to 12 residues. The CDR3 DNA reads TGTGCCAGCTGCGGGGGTGTGGATACGCAGTATTTT. It is translated as CASCGGVDTQYF. Filled out from reference TRBV28 and TRBJ2-3, the complete variable domain reads DVKVTQSSRYLVKRTGEKVFLECVQDMDHENMFWYRQDPGLGLRLIYFSYDVKMKEKGDIPEGYSVSREKKERFSLILESASTNQTSMYLCASCGGVDTQYFGPGTRLTVL.

The chain links TRBV19 to TRBJ1-2; D is uncertain. The CDR3 loop spans 12 amino acids. Germline values: CDR1 LNHDA, CDR2 SQIVND (reference sequence). Trimming took off 5 bases at V and 1 base at J, with 5 bases between the two ends. CDR3 DNA sequence: TGTGCCAGTAGTCTCCTTAACTATGGCTACACCTTC. Translating gives CASSLLNYGYTF.

The CDR3 sequence: CASSLQGAQGQPQHF. Here the CDR3 DNA reads TGCGCCAGCAGCTTGCAGGGGGCGCAGGGACAGCCCCAGCATTTT. This chain joins TRBV5-1 and TRBJ1-5; 8 bases are shared with TRBD1. Per germline, CDR1 SGHRS and CDR2 YFSETQ. V lost 1 base and J lost 7; bases outside the gene matches: 7. The length of the CDR3 is 15 residues.

This clone was observed a few times. This CDR3 is CASSHPGHRDAEAFF. DNA of the CDR3: TGTGCCAGCAGTCATCCGGGACATCGGGATGCTGAAGCTTTCTTT. The J gene is TRBJ1-1, the V gene TRBV25-1; D perhaps matches TRBD1 (6 bases). Trimming left V 5 bases short and J 6 bases short, with 19 bases between. Germline CDR1 MGHDK, CDR2 SYGVNS. This CDR3 contains 15 residues.

There are a few counts of this clone. The chain couples TRBV30 to TRBJ1-1, with D possibly TRBD1 on 5 matching bases. In germline, CDR1 is GTSNPN, CDR2 SVGIG (reference sequence). The germline V and J ends were trimmed by 4 bases and 4 bases, with 13 bases remaining between them. The CDR3 has 13 amino acids. CDR3 region: CAWIFGGGTEAFF. The CDR3 nucleotides read TGTGCCTGGATCTTCGGGGGGGGCACTGAAGCTTTCTTT. The full variable domain, completed using reference TRBV30 and TRBJ1-1, is SQTIHQWPATLVQPVGSPLSLECTVEGTSNPNLYWYRQAAGRGLQLLFYSVGIGQISSEVPQNLSASRPQDRQFILSSKKLLLSDSGFYLCAWIFGGGTEAFFGQGTRLTVV.

This chain links TRBV4-3 with TRBJ2-1, with 10 positions matching TRBD2. The CDR3 has 16 residues. V was pared by 0 bases and J by 4 bases, with 3 bases of the junction left unmatched. The V gene's germline CDR1 is LGHNA and CDR2 YSLEER. CDR3 loop: CASSQETSGVYNEQFF. In nucleotides, the CDR3 is TGCGCCAGCAGCCAAGAAACTAGCGGGGTGTACAATGAGCAGTTCTTC.